This entry lists 21 T cell receptor beta chains sequenced from one sample in a study of type 1 and type 2 diabetes patients. PCR was run on genomic DNA. Amplification of the beta chain CDR3 used 30 forward and 13 reverse multiplex primers. TCRdb analysed the multiplex PCR reads with MiXCR anew, one entry per CDR3 protein. The table has a few hundred thousand distinct CDR3 sequences, roughly 50% seen once. The sample comprised peripheral blood mononuclear cells (PBMCs). These receptors all stem from a man between 18 and 29 years old with type 2 diabetes.

This chain uses TRBV7-8 with TRBJ2-1; D uncertain. The CDR3 contains 14 residues. The V end lost 5 bases, the J end lost 0 bases, and 8 bases lay between the germline ends. CDR1 SGHVS and CDR2 FQNEAQ come from the germline V gene. The CDR3 nucleotides are TGTGCCAGCAGCCAACCTAGCTCCTACAATGAGCAGTTCTTC. Protein product: CASSQPSSYNEQFF.

This clonotype came up once. A much larger clone is a single base away; this may be a read error. The CDR3 carries no conserved terminal phenylalanine or tryptophan, so it likely arises from a read error. The chain has TRBV2 and TRBJ2-7; tentatively, D is TRBD1 (6 bases). Germline V gives CDR1 SNHLY, CDR2 FYNNEI. The CDR3 contains 14 residues. V was cut by 6 bases and J by 1 base, with 13 bases left in between. The CDR3 loop is CASRPWGLSYEQYL. CDR3 coding DNA: TGTGCCAGCAGGCCTTGGGGGCTATCCTACGAGCAGTACTTA.

This clonotype has more than one count but fewer than ten. The gene calls are TRBV2 and TRBJ1-6; tentatively, D is TRBD1 (6 bases). The germline CDR1 and CDR2 sequences are SNHLY and FYNNEI. Trimming removed 11 bases at V and 7 bases at J, with 21 bases between. The CDR3 is 15 amino acids. The CDR3 nucleotides are TGTGCCGGATCGGCCCAGAACAGGGTCAATTCACCCCTCCACTTT. Translated, it gives CAGSAQNRVNSPLHF.

This clonotype was counted between two and nine times. Its ends do not fully match the called genes, so a read error is possible. This rearrangement joins TRBV6-5 to TRBJ1-6; 7 nucleotides match TRBD1. The CDR3 is 14 residues long. The germline V gene encodes CDR1 MNHEY and CDR2 SVGAGI. The CDR3 sequence is CASSGTAFNSALHF. CDR3 in DNA: TGTGCCAGCAGTGGGACAGCTTTTAATTCAGCCCTCCACTTT.

Only a few counts were recorded for this clonotype. The chain combines TRBV19 with TRBJ1-2; possibly TRBD1 for D (5 bases). The germline CDR1 and CDR2 sequences are LNHDA and SQIVND (reference sequence). Trimming pared 9 bases from V and 3 bases from J, leaving 20 bases between. The CDR3 length is 15 residues. CDR3 protein: CASTIYGGGDYGYTF. In DNA form, the CDR3 reads TGTGCCAGCACGATTTACGGGGGGGGAGACTATGGCTACACCTTC.

This clonotype has just a few counts. The rearrangement links TRBV7-3 to TRBJ2-3; perhaps TRBD2 as D (5 bases). The CDR3 contains 15 residues. Trimming removed 4 bases from V and 6 bases from J, with 17 bases in between. Germline loops: CDR1 SGHTA, CDR2 FQGTGA. CDR3 nucleotide sequence: TGTGCCAGCAGCTCCCAAGAATTTGGAGGTGATACGCAGTATTTT. It specifies CASSSQEFGGDTQYF. Supplemented by reference TRBV7-3 and TRBJ2-3, the full variable domain reads GAGVSQTPSNKVTEKGKYVELRCDPISGHTALYWYRQSLGQGPEFLIYFQGTGAADDSGLPNDRFFAVRPEGSVSTLKIQRTERGDSAVYLCASSSQEFGGDTQYFGPGTRLTVL.

This clonotype was seen a few times. V is TRBV29-1 and J is TRBJ1-1; no firm D call. Germline V CDR1 and CDR2: SQVTM, ANQGSEA. Between the trimmed V and J ends, which lost 4 bases and 0 bases, there was a span of 6 bases. The CDR3 extends over 12 amino acids. The CDR3 region has the DNA TGCAGCGTTGGACGGTTGAACACTGAAGCTTTCTTT. It encodes CSVGRLNTEAFF.

This sequence joins TRBV10-3 and TRBJ1-2; D gene unclear. The CDR3 has 14 amino acids. The V gene lost 2 bases and the J gene lost 8 bases, with 15 bases spanning the gap. Germline CDR1 and CDR2: ENHRY and SYGVKD. In DNA form, the CDR3 reads TGTGCCATCAGTGAGGATGAGAACTTACGGGGCTACACCTTC. Amino acids: CAISEDENLRGYTF.

V and J are TRBV27 and TRBJ1-1, with TRBD1 matching 12 bases. Per germline, CDR1 MNHEY and CDR2 SMNVEV (reference sequence). The V segment lost 7 bases and the J segment 1 base; nucleotides outside the gene matches: 10. CDR3 length equals 17 residues. The DNA of the CDR3 is TGTGCCAGCATCCCAACCGGGACAGGGGGCTGGAACACTGAAGCTTTCTTT. This translates into CASIPTGTGGWNTEAFF.

As regards this clonotype: Relative to the germline gene, one junction end is altered; a read error may explain this. This chain connects TRBV7-9 to TRBJ2-1; 11 bases align to TRBD2. Germline V gene lookup returns CDR1 SEHNR and CDR2 FQNEAQ (reference sequence). This CDR3 has 15 amino acids. CDR3 sequence: CASSLGKIGLAGEPF. CDR3 sequence (DNA): TGTGCCAGCAGCTTAGGGAAAATCGGACTAGCGGGTGAGCCCTTC. The full variable domain, with the rest looked up from reference TRBV7-9 and TRBJ2-1, is DTGVSQNPRHKITKRGQNVTFRCDPISEHNRLYWYRQTLGQGPEFLTYFQNEAQLEKSRLLSDRFSAERPKGSFSTLEIQRTEQGDSAMYLCASSLGKIGLAGEPFGPGTRLTVL.

This clonotype was observed a handful of times. V usage is TRBV27 and J usage is TRBJ1-1; D is uncertain. The CDR3 length is 11 residues. Trimming removed 7 bases at V and 8 bases at J, with 11 bases between. Germline CDR1 reads MNHEY; CDR2 reads SMNVEV (reference sequence). The CDR3 bases are TGTGCCAGCACCGAGGGAGGAGAAGCTTTCTTT. This translates into CASTEGGEAFF.

The chain recombines TRBV19 with TRBJ1-2; 9 bases line up with TRBD1. The CDR3 length is 16 residues. J was trimmed by 7 bases and V by 5 bases; bases with no gene match: 14. The germline gives CDR1 LNHDA, CDR2 SQIVND (reference sequence). CDR3 DNA: TGTGCCAGTAGTGCCCGGGGACAGGGTTCAATCGTTGGCTACACCTTC. Its translation: CASSARGQGSIVGYTF.

This rearrangement joins TRBV6-6 to TRBJ1-4; TRBD1 matches 7 bases. V shed 2 bases and J 6 bases; nucleotides not matched to a gene: 9. Looked up from germline, CDR1 is MNHNY and CDR2 is SVGAGI (reference sequence). The CDR3 runs 16 residues. The CDR3 spells CASSYEGTARHEKLFF. DNA for the CDR3: TGTGCCAGCAGTTACGAGGGGACAGCGCGACATGAAAAACTGTTTTTT.

With respect to this clonotype: Sequence at one end of the junction differs from germline and may be a read error. This chain's CDR3 is CVSSPSSYEQYF. Written as DNA, the CDR3 is TGCGTCAGCAGTCCGAGCTCCTACGAGCAGTACTTC. This rearrangement joins TRBV5-1 to TRBJ2-7, with D unclear. Germline CDR1 reads SGHRS; CDR2 reads YFSETQ. CDR3 length: 12 amino acids.

The genes are TRBV30 and TRBJ2-7, with D perhaps TRBD2 (8 bases). V lost 3 bases and J 7 bases, leaving 19 bases between the germline ends. Per germline, CDR1 GTSNPN and CDR2 SVGIG (reference sequence). This CDR3 contains 14 residues. Written as DNA, the CDR3 is TGTGCCTGGAGAACGGGAGGGGGCGCGGGGGAGCAGTACTTC. It is translated as CAWRTGGGAGEQYF. The full variable domain, rest sourced from reference TRBV30 and TRBJ2-7, is SQTIHQWPATLVQPVGSPLSLECTVEGTSNPNLYWYRQAAGRGLQLLFYSVGIGQISSEVPQNLSASRPQDRQFILSSKKLLLSDSGFYLCAWRTGGGAGEQYFGPGTRLTVT.

This clonotype was observed a handful of times. This chain connects TRBV20-1 to TRBJ2-7, with TRBD2 as a possible D gene (5 bases). With 6 bases removed from V and 3 bases from J, the gap between germline ends came to 12 bases. This CDR3 is built from 12 residues. Per germline, CDR1 DFQATT and CDR2 SNEGSKA (reference sequence). The CDR3 region is CSAGDGNYEQYF. CDR3 DNA: TGCAGTGCGGGAGATGGGAACTACGAGCAGTACTTC.

There are a few counts of this clonotype. This rearrangement joins TRBV7-9 to TRBJ1-1, with D uncertain. CDR1 and CDR2 from the germline V gene are SEHNR and FQNEAQ (reference sequence). The ends were cut back, 1 base at V and 4 bases at J, with 7 bases in the middle. This CDR3 region has 13 residues. The CDR3 region is CASSLDLSTEAFF. The CDR3 DNA reads TGTGCCAGCAGCTTAGATCTGAGCACTGAAGCTTTCTTT. The variable domain in full, completed from reference TRBV7-9 and TRBJ1-1, reads DTGVSQNPRHKITKRGQNVTFRCDPISEHNRLYWYRQTLGQGPEFLTYFQNEAQLEKSRLLSDRFSAERPKGSFSTLEIQRTEQGDSAMYLCASSLDLSTEAFFGQGTRLTVV.

This sequence joins TRBV30 and TRBJ2-3, with 12 positions matching TRBD2. V lost 2 bases to trimming and J lost 4 bases; unmatched junction nucleotides: 10. CDR3 length: 17 amino acids. Germline V gene lookup returns CDR1 GTSNPN and CDR2 SVGIG (reference sequence). The CDR3 loop reads CAWSIVRTSGTADTQYF. The CDR3 DNA reads TGTGCCTGGAGTATCGTCCGGACTAGCGGGACCGCAGATACGCAGTATTTT.

This chain uses TRBV10-3 with TRBJ2-1; possible D gene TRBD2, 6 bases. Trimming shortened V by 4 bases and J by 6 bases, and 13 bases separated the two germline ends. The CDR3 is 14 residues long. Looked up from germline, CDR1 is ENHRY and CDR2 is SYGVKD. In nucleotides, the CDR3 is TGTGCCATCAGTGGTTCTAGCGCAGGCAATGAGCAGTTCTTC. It is translated as CAISGSSAGNEQFF.

This rearrangement joins TRBV14 to TRBJ2-7; D remains ambiguous. In germline, CDR1 is SGHDN, CDR2 FVKESK. The CDR3 totals 16 residues. Trimming stripped 1 base from V and 0 bases from J, with 13 bases between. CDR3 nucleotides: TGTGCCAGCAGCCAAGGCCCCCCCGGTCACTCCTACGAGCAGTACTTC. Residues: CASSQGPPGHSYEQYF.

This rearrangement joins TRBV12-3 or TRBV12-4 to TRBJ2-7; D gene unclear. CDR3 size: 12 residues. V lost 2 bases and J 3 bases, leaving 5 bases between the germline ends. CDR3 DNA: TGTGCCAGCAGTTTATCTGTCTACGAGCAGTACTTC. Translated, it gives CASSLSVYEQYF.